Presented here are 31 T cell receptor beta chains from one specimen sequenced in a study of neurological immune-mediated disorders. Using its own MiXCR run on the 5' RACE reads, TCRdb lists one record per CDR3 protein. The sample includes around 28,000 distinct CDR3 sequences, 5% to 7.5% seen only once; the top ten take approximately 8.9%. The sample consisted of PBMCs. These receptors all stem from a woman aged 50 to 60 in good health.

This sequence joins TRBV7-9 and TRBJ2-7; 10 nucleotides match TRBD1. The CDR3 loop spans 14 amino acids. V lost 4 bases and J lost 5; bases outside the gene matches: 5. The germline CDR1 and CDR2 sequences are SEHNR and FQNEAQ (reference sequence). In DNA form, the CDR3 reads TGTGCCAGCAGCTCGGGACAGGGGCCAAACGAGCAGTACTTC. It codes for CASSSGQGPNEQYF.

This clonotype was counted at least ten times. This chain uses TRBV11-1 with TRBJ1-1; 10 bases agree with TRBD1. The germline CDR1 and CDR2 sequences are SGHAT and FQDESV (reference sequence). CDR3 length: 14 amino acids. The V gene end was trimmed by 5 bases and the J gene end by 1 base; junction bases not matched to a gene: 1. CDR3: CASSRDRGNTEAFF. Here the CDR3 DNA reads TGTGCCAGCAGCCGGGACAGGGGGAACACTGAAGCTTTCTTT.

This clonotype was counted ten times or more. This chain joins TRBV20-1 and TRBJ2-4; D remains ambiguous. CDR1 DFQATT and CDR2 SNEGSKA come from the germline V gene (reference sequence). The CDR3 sequence is 11 residues long. For the CDR3, the DNA is TGCAGCTCCGGGTTTGAGAACATTCAGTACTTC. Translation gives CSSGFENIQYF.

This clonotype was recorded many times. The chain combines TRBV20-1 with TRBJ1-1; no reliable D call. The length of the CDR3 is 14 residues. The V gene's germline CDR1 is DFQATT and CDR2 SNEGSKA (reference sequence). Trimming cost V 2 bases and J 1 base, with 11 bases left between them. The CDR3 bases are TGCAGTGCTAGAACGGATGTAAAGAACACTGAAGCTTTCTTT. Translated: CSARTDVKNTEAFF.

This clonotype was counted at least ten times. The J gene is TRBJ1-3, the V gene TRBV3-1; 9 bases agree with TRBD1. The CDR3 runs to 15 residues. In germline, CDR1 is LGHDT, CDR2 YNNKEL (reference sequence). V was clipped by 1 base and J by 8 bases; unmatched bases: 6. CDR3 amino acids: CASSQGRDRVHTIYF. DNA of the CDR3: TGTGCCAGCAGCCAAGGAAGGGACAGGGTTCACACCATATATTTT.

This clonotype was recorded at least ten times. The chain joins TRBV7-2 to TRBJ2-2; TRBD1 might be the D (5 bases). This CDR3 region has 15 residues. The germline V gene encodes CDR1 SGHTA and CDR2 FQGNSA. The V and J ends lost 1 base and 5 bases respectively, with 11 bases between them. The CDR3 region is CASSLDFQGTGELFF. The CDR3 nucleotides are TGTGCCAGCAGCTTAGATTTTCAGGGAACCGGGGAGCTGTTTTTT.

This clonotype was seen ten or more times. CDR3 in amino acids: CASSGLIPSYEQYF. In DNA, the CDR3 is TGTGCCAGCAGCGGACTCATCCCATCCTACGAGCAGTACTTC. The chain recombines TRBV2 with TRBJ2-7; D possibly corresponds to TRBD2 (5 bases). This CDR3 is built from 14 residues. Germline-derived CDR1 and CDR2 are SNHLY and FYNNEI. Trimming removed 6 bases at V and 1 base at J, with 13 bases between.

The rearrangement links TRBV7-7 to TRBJ2-5, with D perhaps TRBD2 (7 bases). V lost 4 bases to trimming and J lost 2 bases, with 14 bases between them. This CDR3 is built from 15 residues. Germline-derived CDR1 and CDR2 are SSHAT and FNYEAQ (reference sequence). CDR3 amino acids: CASSSRRGLQETQYF. The CDR3 DNA reads as TGTGCCAGCAGCTCGCGGCGGGGGCTACAAGAGACCCAGTACTTC.

This clonotype showed up many times. The chain uses TRBV27 and TRBJ2-3, with D perhaps matching TRBD1 (5 bases). CDR3 length equals 15 residues. The V gene lost 0 bases and the J gene lost 9 bases, with 16 bases spanning the gap. CDR1 MNHEY and CDR2 SMNVEV come from the germline V gene (reference sequence). The CDR3: CASSLSMSLGATQYF. The CDR3 DNA reads as TGTGCCAGCAGTTTATCAATGAGTTTAGGGGCGACGCAGTATTTT.

This clonotype was counted ten times or more. The chain is built from TRBV20-1 and TRBJ2-2; 9 nucleotides agree with TRBD2. CDR3 length: 13 amino acids. Trimming took 4 bases from V and 13 from J; bases not matched to a gene: 10. Germline V lookup: CDR1 DFQATT, CDR2 SNEGSKA (reference sequence). The CDR3 region is CSANPLAGEGLFF. CDR3 in DNA: TGCAGTGCTAACCCTTTAGCGGGAGAGGGGCTGTTTTTT.

By sample fraction, this clonotype is medium-sized (0.01 to 0.1%). The V and J genes are TRBV29-1 and TRBJ2-7; perhaps TRBD1 as D (6 bases). V shed 3 bases and J shed 5 bases, with 14 bases lying between them. This CDR3 contains 13 residues. Germline V lookup: CDR1 SQVTM, CDR2 ANQGSEA. The CDR3 DNA sequence: TGCAGCGTTGAGTCCCGGGACATAAACGAGCAGTACTTC. Encoded protein: CSVESRDINEQYF.

This clonotype was seen many times. This chain joins TRBV28 and TRBJ2-2; D remains ambiguous. The CDR3 is 14 residues long. Between the trimmed V and J ends, which lost 7 bases and 2 bases, there was a span of 11 bases. Germline V gene sequence: CDR1 MDHEN, CDR2 SYDVKM. CDR3 nucleotides: TGTGCCAGCAAGCAGGCTACAAACACCGGGGAGCTGTTTTTT. Its protein is CASKQATNTGELFF. Full variable domain (outside the CDR3, taken from reference TRBV28 and TRBJ2-2): DVKVTQSSRYLVKRTGEKVFLECVQDMDHENMFWYRQDPGLGLRLIYFSYDVKMKEKGDIPEGYSVSREKKERFSLILESASTNQTSMYLCASKQATNTGELFFGEGSRLTVL.

This clonotype was recorded at least ten times. V is TRBV3-1 and J is TRBJ2-4; D unresolved. The germline V gene has CDR1 LGHDT and CDR2 YNNKEL (reference sequence). Trimming removed 0 bases at V and 8 bases at J, with 11 bases between. This CDR3 is 14 amino acids long. Here the CDR3 reads CASSQELNSDIQYF. Here the CDR3 DNA reads TGTGCCAGCAGCCAAGAGTTAAACTCCGACATTCAGTACTTC.

This clonotype came up many times. The rearrangement joins TRBV7-2 to TRBJ2-7; 7 nucleotides align to TRBD2. The CDR3 is 16 residues long. J was trimmed by 1 base and V by 2 bases; bases with no gene match: 8. The germline V gene encodes CDR1 SGHTA and CDR2 FQGNSA. In DNA, the CDR3 is TGTGCCAGCAGCTTATATGCTCTAGCGGAATCCTACGAGCAGTACTTC. Amino acids: CASSLYALAESYEQYF.

This clonotype was picked up many times. The chain links TRBV12-3 or TRBV12-4 to TRBJ2-1; 7 bases fit TRBD2. CDR3 length equals 13 residues. J was trimmed by 4 bases and V by 8 bases; bases with no gene match: 5. Here the CDR3 DNA reads TGTGCCAGCGAGGCTAGCGGTTACAATGAGCAGTTCTTC. The encoded protein is CASEASGYNEQFF.

This clonotype appeared many times. The chain employs TRBV3-1 and TRBJ1-6, with D hard to call. In germline, CDR1 is LGHDT, CDR2 YNNKEL (reference sequence). Trimming shortened V by 3 bases and J by 10 bases, and 13 bases separated the two germline ends. The CDR3 is 14 residues long. The CDR3 loop reads CASSQRRGVSPLHF. The CDR3 coding sequence is TGTGCCAGCAGCCAGCGACGGGGAGTATCACCCCTCCACTTT.

This clonotype occurred many times. The J gene is TRBJ2-6, the V gene TRBV20-1; 9 bases align to TRBD1. The CDR3 sequence is 20 residues long. CDR1 DFQATT and CDR2 SNEGSKA come from the germline V gene (reference sequence). V shed 0 bases and J 2 bases; nucleotides not matched to a gene: 14. CDR3 nucleotide sequence: TGCAGTGCTAGAGATATTATAGGGACAGGGAACGTTCCTGGGGCCAACGTCCTGACTTTC. Translation gives CSARDIIGTGNVPGANVLTF.

This clonotype came up many times. CDR3 nucleotide sequence: TGCGCCAGCAGCGACAGGGCCGGGGGCACCGGGGAGCTGTTTTTT. This codes for CASSDRAGGTGELFF. The genes are TRBV5-1 and TRBJ2-2; possibly TRBD1 for D (7 bases). Germline CDR1 is SGHRS and CDR2 is YFSETQ. V was trimmed by 4 bases and J by 4 bases, leaving 14 bases between them. The CDR3 is made up of 15 amino acids. Complete variable domain (other parts from reference TRBV5-1 and TRBJ2-2): KAGVTQTPRYLIKTRGQQVTLSCSPISGHRSVSWYQQTPGQGLQFLFEYFSETQRNKGNFPGRFSGRQFSNSRSEMNVSTLELGDSALYLCASSDRAGGTGELFFGEGSRLTVL.

This clonotype was picked up many times. CDR3 sequence: CASSLNGDNQPQHF. DNA of the CDR3: TGTGCCAGCAGTTTAAATGGGGACAATCAGCCCCAGCATTTT. The chain has TRBV12-3 or TRBV12-4 and TRBJ1-5; D uncertain. V lost 2 bases to trimming and J lost 3 bases, with 8 bases between them. This CDR3 spans 14 amino acids.

This clonotype appeared many times. The chain carries TRBV7-2 and TRBJ2-3; D ambiguous. This CDR3 is 16 amino acids long. In germline, CDR1 is SGHTA, CDR2 FQGNSA. V was trimmed by 5 bases and J by 0 bases, leaving 15 bases between them. The CDR3 DNA reads TGTGCCAGCAGCGGACCTCTAGGGCTGAGCACAGATACGCAGTATTTT. Translated, it gives CASSGPLGLSTDTQYF.

This clonotype was seen a few times. The chain joins TRBV5-5 to TRBJ2-1, with no clear D. The V and J ends lost 2 bases and 4 bases respectively, with 7 bases between them. Germline CDR1 reads SGHKS; CDR2 reads YYEKEE (reference sequence). The CDR3 is 13 residues long. In nucleotides, the CDR3 is TGTGCCAGCAGCTTCTTACAGTACAATGAGCAGTTCTTC. Translation gives CASSFLQYNEQFF.

This clonotype appeared many times. The chain carries TRBV20-1 and TRBJ2-7; 12 bases agree with TRBD1. Trimming at V came to 6 bases and at J to 5 bases, leaving 11 bases not matched to a gene. Germline V gene data show CDR1 as DFQATT and CDR2 as SNEGSKA (reference sequence). The CDR3 is 15 residues long. The CDR3 here is CSAQTGTGGLDEQYF. The DNA of the CDR3 is TGCAGTGCCCAAACCGGGACAGGGGGCCTTGACGAGCAGTACTTC.

This clonotype appeared many times. V is TRBV20-1 and J is TRBJ2-4; D uncertain. Germline CDR1 is DFQATT and CDR2 is SNEGSKA (reference sequence). V lost 4 bases and J lost 9, with 19 bases in between. The CDR3 contains 14 residues. CDR3 protein: CSAILQKGSGIQYF. In nucleotides, the CDR3 is TGCAGTGCTATACTCCAAAAGGGTTCGGGCATTCAGTACTTC.

This chain uses TRBV19 with TRBJ2-2, with no clear D. Germline CDR1 reads LNHDA; CDR2 reads SQIVND (reference sequence). The CDR3 has 14 residues. Trimming left V 4 bases short and J 3 bases short, with 9 bases between. The CDR3 bases are TGTGCCAGTAGTACTATCGGTCACACCGGGGAGCTGTTTTTT. It is translated as CASSTIGHTGELFF.

This clonotype was seen repeatedly, ten times or more. V usage is TRBV5-1 and J usage is TRBJ2-5; D is undetermined. Trimming removed 1 base at V and 1 base at J, with 11 bases between. The CDR3 spans 15 residues. CDR1 and CDR2 from the germline V gene are SGHRS and YFSETQ. CDR3 region: CASSLSSGPQETQYF. The CDR3 region has the DNA TGCGCCAGCAGCTTGTCCTCCGGGCCCCAAGAGACCCAGTACTTC.

This clonotype has ten or more counts. The rearrangement uses TRBV20-1 and TRBJ2-3; 7 bases line up with TRBD1. CDR1 and CDR2 (germline): DFQATT, SNEGSKA (reference sequence). The CDR3 sequence is 16 residues long. Trimming at V came to 1 base and at J to 1 base, leaving 8 bases not matched to a gene. CDR3 sequence reads: CSARGDRDLRTDTQYF. The CDR3 region has the DNA TGCAGTGCTAGAGGCGACAGGGACCTGCGCACAGATACGCAGTATTTT.

This clonotype was seen repeatedly, ten times or more. This chain joins TRBV29-1 and TRBJ2-1; possibly TRBD2 for D (5 bases). Germline V CDR1 and CDR2: SQVTM, ANQGSEA. The CDR3 has 18 residues. Trimming removed 5 bases at V and 0 bases at J, with 23 bases between. The CDR3, as DNA: TGCAGCGTTCCCGAGGGCCTCTATAGTAAGAGCTCCTACAATGAGCAGTTCTTC. Protein product: CSVPEGLYSKSSYNEQFF.

This clonotype was seen repeatedly, ten times or more. This sequence joins TRBV9 and TRBJ2-1, with 7 bases aligning to TRBD2. The V gene's germline CDR1 is SGDLS and CDR2 YYNGEE. V was pared by 0 bases and J by 5 bases, with 11 bases of the junction left unmatched. This CDR3 has 17 amino acids. The CDR3 is CASSVVEAGFINNEQFF. CDR3 DNA: TGTGCCAGCAGCGTAGTGGAAGCGGGATTCATCAACAATGAGCAGTTCTTC.

This clonotype was seen many times. The chain is built from TRBV20-1 and TRBJ2-3, with D possibly being TRBD2 (5 bases). V was shortened by 5 bases and J by 1 base, with 10 bases between the two germline ends. This CDR3 comprises 13 residues. Germline V lookup: CDR1 DFQATT, CDR2 SNEGSKA (reference sequence). CDR3 DNA: TGCAGTGCTCAGGTCGGGGGCACAGATACGCAGTATTTT. It encodes CSAQVGGTDTQYF.

In this sample, this clonotype turned up many times. The V gene is TRBV20-1, the J gene TRBJ2-7; 16 bases agree with TRBD2. Germline V lookup: CDR1 DFQATT, CDR2 SNEGSKA (reference sequence). Germline trimming cut 6 bases from V and 1 base from J; bases unmatched to any gene: 12. The CDR3 contains 18 residues. The CDR3 DNA is TGCAGTGCATACCCCGGGACTAGCGGGGGGGCCTGGTCCTACGAGCAGTACTTC. Encoded protein: CSAYPGTSGGAWSYEQYF.

This clonotype was recorded at least ten times. The chain couples TRBV5-1 to TRBJ2-2; D is possibly TRBD1 (6 bases). The germline CDR1 and CDR2 sequences are SGHRS and YFSETQ. V was cut by 9 bases and J by 0 bases, with 12 bases left in between. The length of the CDR3 is 14 residues. Written as DNA, the CDR3 is TGCGCCACCCGGACAGACGCGAACACCGGGGAGCTGTTTTTT. It codes for CATRTDANTGELFF.